The rows below give T cell receptor beta chains drawn from one sample of a study of human T cells and chemical hapten exposure. TCRdb recomputed calls from the 5' RACE reads with MiXCR, one row per CDR3 protein. The sample has around 140,000 distinct CDR3 sequences, roughly 4% seen once. These receptors came from a female donor in good health. CDR3s include the opening cysteine and the closing phenylalanine or tryptophan. Fields, in order: CDR3 length, V gene, CDR3 protein.

15 | TRBV30 | CAWSAAGGPTDTQYF
12 | TRBV12-3/TRBV12-4 | CASSRDRNIQYF
17 | TRBV6-5 | CASSPTGTGARNTEAFF
16 | TRBV27 | CASSLVSAPGQGIQYF
18 | TRBV6-5 | CASSYPLEKTGPRQPQHF
14 | TRBV7-9 | CASSTYEGVDIQYF
18 | TRBV12-3/TRBV12-4 | CASSSTMTSGGASDEQFF
12 | TRBV2 | CASSVLHNAQHF
16 | TRBV7-9 | CASSLGAARRNEKLFF
12 | TRBV12-3/TRBV12-4 | CASSPYRVQGTF
13 | TRBV12-3/TRBV12-4 | CASSSGRTGELFF
13 | TRBV29-1 | CSVETGWDEKLFF
19 | TRBV20-1 | CSARDERPGFSSYNSPLHF
15 | TRBV10-3 | CATSRDRVTNQPQHF
13 | TRBV11-2 | CASSTREINEQFF
18 | TRBV10-3 | CAISEGDRGLGRNQPQHF
14 | TRBV2 | CASNGDRGSYEQYF
14 | TRBV6-5 | CASSPDRRDYGYTF
14 | TRBV6-5 | CASSYSSQGRVLTF
15 | TRBV12-3/TRBV12-4 | CASSPAGGGTDTQYF
14 | TRBV11-2 | CASSLGFSRGLPVF
15 | TRBV29-1 | CSHSTGTGGTDTQYF
14 | TRBV29-1 | CSVEDSSRTDTQYF
13 | TRBV29-1 | CSVRDYSSDTQYF
13 | TRBV11-2 | CASSPRASTEAFF
15 | TRBV20-1 | CSATLPSGRSYEQYF
15 | TRBV6-5 | CASSYSSGVTGELFF
14 | TRBV10-3 | CAIAPGQGWSEQYF
13 | TRBV29-1 | CSVAGTGTYGYTF
13 | TRBV7-2 | CASSLARTETQYF
15 | TRBV7-9 | CASSWTGGTNTEAFF
13 | TRBV7-3 | CASSSLGDTEAFF
12 | TRBV20-1 | CSASAGDYEQYF
16 | TRBV4-1 | CASSQELWGGNNEQFF
14 | TRBV3-1 | CASSQGQGYNEQFF
15 | TRBV20-1 | CSASGGAECYYEQFF
16 | TRBV4-2 | CASSQAGLVSENIQYF
13 | TRBV12-3/TRBV12-4 | CASSPRGAYEQYF
16 | TRBV28 | CASSRDGNSYNSPLHF
16 | TRBV7-3 | CASSLTGRASSYEQYF
13 | TRBV29-1 | CSVVAGGTGEQYF
17 | TRBV28 | CASSLLGGLAGINEQFF
14 | TRBV29-1 | CSVEDRQGSEKLFF
16 | TRBV4-3 | CASSQDGGGVHNEQFF
15 | TRBV7-2 | CASSLSQGRAYEQYF
12 | TRBV5-6 | CASSWDRQTQYF
15 | TRBV6-6 | CASSYSQGGTQPQHF
15 | TRBV5-1 | CASSGGTPGGYEQFF
14 | TRBV18 | CASSPNRLLYGYTF
17 | TRBV6-2/TRBV6-3 | CASSYSTPDRISGEQFF
14 | TRBV20-1 | CSARLTIGNTEAFF
13 | TRBV10-3 | CATQARSTDTQYF
17 | TRBV7-6 | CASSLAPGQGALDTQYF